These 5 T cell receptor beta chains were all obtained from the same sample, sequenced in a study of T cell changes during pregnancy in multiple sclerosis. The assay was immunoSEQ multiplex PCR, and TCRdb's table has in-frame clones only and misses some. Of around 130,000 clones in the sample, about 94% were seen once. The specimen comprised peripheral blood, sampled before pregnancy. These receptor sequences come from a female donor with multiple sclerosis, enrolled in a pregnancy study.

J is TRBJ1-5 and V is TRBV2; D unclear. The germline V gene encodes CDR1 SNHLY and CDR2 FYNNEI. The CDR3 is made up of 15 amino acids. With 3 bases removed from V and 5 bases from J, the gap between germline ends came to 14 bases. The CDR3 DNA reads as TGTGCCAGCAGTGATGTGACCCCGCAGGATCAGCCCCAGCATTTT. It translates to CASSDVTPQDQPQHF.

The gene calls are TRBV7-2 and TRBJ1-4; 10 positions agree with TRBD1. The CDR3 is 17 amino acids. CDR1 SGHTA and CDR2 FQGNSA come from the germline V gene. V was clipped by 7 bases and J by 3 bases; unmatched bases: 11. CDR3 residues: CASKLRGQGTSNEKLFF. The CDR3 DNA reads TGTGCCAGCAAGCTTCGGGGACAGGGGACCTCTAATGAAAAACTGTTTTTT.

The rearrangement uses TRBV18 and TRBJ2-3; the D gene is possibly TRBD1 (6 bases). CDR3 length: 17 amino acids. The V end lost 6 bases, the J end lost 0 bases, and 19 bases lay between the germline ends. The germline CDR1 and CDR2 sequences are KGHSH and LQKENI. The CDR3 region has the DNA TGTGCCAGCTCCGGGACAAACCAGATATTGAGCACAGATACGCAGTATTTT. It codes for CASSGTNQILSTDTQYF.

The V and J genes are TRBV29-1 and TRBJ2-5, with 7 bases aligning to TRBD1. V was pared by 4 bases and J by 3 bases, with 8 bases of the junction left unmatched. Germline lookup yields CDR1 SQVTM and CDR2 ANQGSEA. The CDR3 extends over 14 amino acids. The CDR3 coding sequence is TGCAGCGTTGGCTCCTTGACAGGGAAAGAGACCCAGTACTTC. Its translation is CSVGSLTGKETQYF.

The chain recombines TRBV2 with TRBJ1-2; weak D call: TRBD1 (5 bases). V lost 4 bases and J lost 4, with 13 bases in between. The germline V gene has CDR1 SNHLY and CDR2 FYNNEI. This CDR3 contains 14 residues. CDR3 bases: TGTGCCAGCAGTGGTATGACAGTCGGCTATGGCTACACCTTC. The encoded protein is CASSGMTVGYGYTF. Drawing the rest from reference TRBV2 and TRBJ1-2, the complete variable domain is EPEVTQTPSHQVTQMGQEVILRCVPISNHLYFYWYRQILGQKVEFLVSFYNNEISEKSEIFDDQFSVERPDGSNFTLKIRSTKLEDSAMYFCASSGMTVGYGYTFGSGTRLTVV.